The 32 T cell receptor beta chains in this list originate from one sample, sequenced in a study of OX40 agonist ivuxolimab in advanced cancers. Sequencing used immunoSEQ multiplex PCR; TCRdb keeps in-frame clones, though not all of them. The sample includes around 60,000 clones, 77% of them seen just once. The specimen was CD4+ or CD8+ T cells sorted from blood, collected in a trial of the OX40 agonist ivuxolimab. These receptors all come from an adult with an advanced solid tumor such as melanoma, head and neck, liver or kidney cancer.

The chain carries TRBV11-2 and TRBJ1-1; D is unresolved. In germline, CDR1 is SGHAT, CDR2 FQNNGV. The CDR3 has 13 amino acids. The V and J ends lost 6 bases and 1 base respectively, with 9 bases between them. The DNA for the CDR3 is TGTGCCAGCAGTGATGGGGAGAACACTGAAGCTTTCTTT. Residues: CASSDGENTEAFF.

This clone is a singleton in its sample. V usage is TRBV4-3 and J usage is TRBJ2-7; 8 nucleotides agree with TRBD1. V lost 2 bases to trimming and J lost 0 bases; unmatched junction nucleotides: 3. This CDR3 has 15 residues. Germline V gene data show CDR1 as LGHNA and CDR2 as YSLEER. The CDR3 region has the DNA TGCGCCAGCAGCCAACGGACAGGGCACTCCTACGAGCAGTACTTC. Its translation is CASSQRTGHSYEQYF.

The rearrangement links TRBV7-2 to TRBJ2-7, with 7 bases lining up with TRBD1. J gave up 3 bases and V 1 base, and 12 bases lay outside the gene matches. CDR3 length: 17 residues. Germline V gene lookup returns CDR1 SGHTA and CDR2 FQGNSA. Here the CDR3 DNA reads TGTGCCAGCAGCTTAGGGGTAGATGGGACAGTTCTCTACGAGCAGTACTTC. Translated: CASSLGVDGTVLYEQYF.

By frequency in the sample, this clone is medium-sized. The chain recombines TRBV19 with TRBJ1-5, with TRBD1 matching 7 bases. The CDR3 is made up of 15 amino acids. Unmatched junction bases numbered 10, after V lost 9 bases and J lost 2 bases. Germline CDR1 is LNHDA and CDR2 is SQIVND (reference sequence). In DNA form, the CDR3 reads TGTGCCAGCGGACCCCGACAGGGCGGCAATCAGCCCCAGCATTTT. It translates to CASGPRQGGNQPQHF.

The CDR3 is CATSTGGTGGNTIYF. For the CDR3, the DNA is TGTGCCACCAGCACCGGGGGGACAGGGGGAAACACCATATATTTT. The rearrangement joins TRBV15 to TRBJ1-3; 9 bases fit TRBD1. V lost 4 bases, J lost 4 bases, and 5 bases stayed unmatched. The germline CDR1 and CDR2 sequences are LNHNV and YYDKDF (reference sequence). The CDR3 sequence is 15 residues long.

The chain uses TRBV5-1 and TRBJ1-1; D is possibly TRBD1 (5 bases). CDR3 size: 17 residues. The germline V and J ends were trimmed by 1 base and 1 base, with 17 bases remaining between them. The germline V gene has CDR1 SGHRS and CDR2 YFSETQ. CDR3 residues: CASSLLVPGPTNTEAFF. The CDR3 DNA sequence: TGCGCCAGCAGCTTGTTAGTCCCGGGACCCACGAACACTGAAGCTTTCTTT.

The chain recombines TRBV5-4 with TRBJ1-6; D may be TRBD1 (6 bases). Trimming took off 3 bases at V and 4 bases at J, with 11 bases between the two ends. Germline loops: CDR1 SGHNT, CDR2 YYREEE (reference sequence). There are 15 residues in the CDR3. CDR3 loop: CASSSAGVYNSPLHF. The CDR3 bases are TGTGCCAGCAGCTCGGCAGGGGTGTATAATTCACCCCTCCACTTT.

The rearrangement uses TRBV11-2 and TRBJ2-1, with a weak D call TRBD1 (5 bases). CDR3 length equals 13 residues. V was pared by 6 bases and J by 15 bases, with 21 bases between. CDR1 and CDR2 (germline): SGHAT, FQNNGV. The CDR3 sequence is CASSLVGDQEVFF. The CDR3 DNA follows: TGTGCCAGCAGTCTCGTAGGGGATCAGGAAGTGTTCTTC. Complete variable domain (other parts from reference TRBV11-2 and TRBJ2-1): EAGVAQSPRYKIIEKRQSVAFWCNPISGHATLYWYQQILGQGPKLLIQFQNNGVVDDSQLPKDRFSAERLKGVDSTLKIQPAKLEDSAVYLCASSLVGDQEVFFGPGTRLTVL.

V gene TRBV5-1 combines with J gene TRBJ1-6; a weak D match, TRBD1 (5 bases). The CDR3 runs 14 residues. Germline values: CDR1 SGHRS, CDR2 YFSETQ. Trimming removed 4 bases at V and 10 bases at J, with 15 bases between. The CDR3 is CASSTGTVGSPLHF. The CDR3 DNA reads as TGCGCCAGCAGCACCGGGACCGTTGGGTCACCCCTCCACTTT.

This clone turned up a few times. This chain joins TRBV30 and TRBJ2-7; 14 bases map to TRBD2. CDR1 and CDR2 (germline): GTSNPN, SVGIG (reference sequence). V shed 2 bases, J shed 4 bases, and the junction held 16 bases outside the gene matches. The CDR3 sequence is 19 residues long. For the CDR3, the DNA is TGTGCCTGGAGTATACCGCGGACTAGCGGGAGGACGAACCCTTACGAGCAGTACTTC. It is translated as CAWSIPRTSGRTNPYEQYF.

V and J are TRBV12-5 and TRBJ1-2, with 8 bases identical to TRBD1. The CDR3 consists of 13 residues. Germline-derived CDR1 and CDR2 are LGHNT and FRNRAP. V trimming: 1 base; J trimming: 8 bases; junction bases outside the gene matches: 3. The CDR3 reads CASGLETGVGYTF. The DNA for the CDR3 is TGTGCTAGTGGTTTGGAGACAGGGGTAGGCTACACCTTC.

The chain combines TRBV4-3 with TRBJ1-1; D not certain. This CDR3 region has 16 residues. The germline V and J ends were trimmed by 2 bases and 6 bases, with 19 bases remaining between them. Germline V lookup: CDR1 LGHNA, CDR2 YSLEER. The CDR3 DNA reads as TGCGCCAGCAGCCAACCCGGACGGTCCCCTAACTCTGAAGCTTTCTTT. It yields the protein CASSQPGRSPNSEAFF.

V gene TRBV20-1 combines with J gene TRBJ2-1, with D unclear. The ends were cut back, 4 bases at V and 11 bases at J, with 9 bases in the middle. CDR1 and CDR2 (germline): DFQATT, SNEGSKA (reference sequence). This CDR3 has 10 residues. The CDR3 region has the DNA TGCAGTGCTACTAGGGAAAAGCAGTTCTTC. Its protein product is CSATREKQFF.

This clone was counted only a few times. V usage is TRBV28 and J usage is TRBJ1-2, with 9 bases that match TRBD1. The length of the CDR3 is 13 residues. CDR1 and CDR2 (germline): MDHEN, SYDVKM. J was trimmed by 6 bases and V by 11 bases; bases with no gene match: 10. The DNA for the CDR3 is TGTGCCGGTCGGGACAGGGCCAAAGATGGCTACACCTTC. Protein product: CAGRDRAKDGYTF.

V usage is TRBV4-1 and J usage is TRBJ1-2, with D possibly matching TRBD1 (5 bases). CDR3 length: 15 residues. V was cut by 1 base and J by 0 bases, with 9 bases left in between. The germline V gene has CDR1 MGHRA and CDR2 YSYEKL. The CDR3 here is CASSQGGAANYGYTF. The CDR3 DNA follows: TGCGCCAGCAGCCAAGGAGGGGCAGCTAACTATGGCTACACCTTC.

The rearrangement links TRBV5-5 to TRBJ1-1; D is ambiguous. Germline V CDR1 and CDR2: SGHKS, YYEKEE (reference sequence). This CDR3 region has 14 residues. V gave up 4 bases and J gave up 3 bases, with 13 bases separating them. The CDR3 DNA follows: TGTGCCAGCAGCACCTACGGACTCGACACTGAAGCTTTCTTT. Protein: CASSTYGLDTEAFF. Full variable domain (remainder filled in from reference TRBV5-5 and TRBJ1-1): DAGVTQSPTHLIKTRGQQVTLRCSPISGHKSVSWYQQVLGQGPQFIFQYYEKEERGRGNFPDRFSARQFPNYSSELNVNALLLGDSALYLCASSTYGLDTEAFFGQGTRLTVV.

The chain joins TRBV9 to TRBJ2-1; 10 nucleotides align to TRBD2. This CDR3 has 14 residues. In germline, CDR1 is SGDLS, CDR2 YYNGEE. Unmatched junction bases numbered 7, after V lost 3 bases and J lost 10 bases. The CDR3 region has the DNA TGTGCCAGCAGCGCCGTCTCGACTAGCGGGGAGCAGTTCTTC. Translating gives CASSAVSTSGEQFF.

The gene calls are TRBV27 and TRBJ2-3; 8 positions agree with TRBD2. This CDR3 has 14 amino acids. Germline lookup yields CDR1 MNHEY and CDR2 SMNVEV (reference sequence). V was pared by 8 bases and J by 5 bases, with 9 bases of the junction left unmatched. The CDR3 nucleotides read TGTGCCAGCTGTACTAGCGGTGGGCGAGATACGCAGTATTTT. Translating it yields CASCTSGGRDTQYF.

This chain connects TRBV20-1 to TRBJ1-3; D is ambiguous. The V gene lost 7 bases and the J gene lost 0 bases, with 4 bases spanning the gap. Germline CDR1 DFQATT, CDR2 SNEGSKA (reference sequence). This CDR3 spans 11 amino acids. DNA of the CDR3: TGCAGTGTGCCCTCTGGAAACACCATATATTTT. Its protein is CSVPSGNTIYF.

This chain links TRBV11-2 with TRBJ2-3; D is uncertain. The V gene lost 5 bases and the J gene lost 6 bases, with 12 bases spanning the gap. CDR1 and CDR2 (germline): SGHAT, FQNNGV. The CDR3 has 13 amino acids. The CDR3 spells CASSARLVDTQYF. The CDR3 bases are TGTGCCAGCAGCGCACGACTGGTGGATACGCAGTATTTT.

This chain connects TRBV7-9 to TRBJ1-5; D call uncertain. V dropped 1 base and J dropped 9 bases, with 16 bases sitting between them. The CDR3 sequence is 15 residues long. Germline V gene sequence: CDR1 SEHNR, CDR2 FQNEAQ (reference sequence). The CDR3 nucleotides are TGTGCCAGCAGCTTAGATCGCGGGCCCCTCGGGCCCCAGCATTTT. It specifies CASSLDRGPLGPQHF.

This clone was picked up a small number of times. This chain links TRBV6-1 with TRBJ2-7; 11 nucleotides line up with TRBD2. In germline, CDR1 is MNHNS, CDR2 SASEGT. V dropped 0 bases and J dropped 6; count of bases not matched to a gene: 13. CDR3 length equals 18 residues. The CDR3 region has the DNA TGTGCCAGCAGTGAAGCGTTAATAGCGGGAGGGCCTTTGGGCGAGCAGTACTTC. Translated, it gives CASSEALIAGGPLGEQYF.

CDR3 DNA: TGTGCCAGCAGGGGGACAGGGGCCGGGGAGCTGTTTTTT. The encoded protein is CASRGTGAGELFF. V is TRBV2 and J is TRBJ2-2; 10 bases align to TRBD1. The trim removed 6 bases at V and 6 bases at J, leaving 1 base unmatched. This CDR3 contains 13 residues. CDR1 is SNHLY, CDR2 FYNNEI, per germline.

This clone was seen only a few times. The J gene is TRBJ2-3, the V gene TRBV30; tentative D call: TRBD2 (5 bases). V lost 3 bases and J 2 bases, leaving 9 bases between the germline ends. Germline values: CDR1 GTSNPN, CDR2 SVGIG (reference sequence). The CDR3 covers 13 residues. CDR3 protein: CAWSSGFTDTQYF. The CDR3 region has the DNA TGTGCCTGGAGCAGCGGCTTCACAGATACGCAGTATTTT.

Comment on this clone: No DNA is shown, since the ends of the CDR3 on it are uncertain; the CDR3 is the one TCRdb lists. The chain carries TRBV2 and TRBJ1-2. From germline, CDR1 is SNHLY and CDR2 FYNNEI. Counting both end residues, the CDR3 totals 16 amino acids. The CDR3 protein is CASSEAPLWQGHGYTF.

This chain uses TRBV6-1 with TRBJ1-3; D is undetermined. CDR3 length: 16 amino acids. V lost 1 base to trimming and J lost 3 bases, with 13 bases between them. Germline assignment: CDR1 MNHNS and CDR2 SASEGT. The CDR3 here is CASSEVNRAVGNTIYF. DNA for the CDR3: TGTGCCAGCAGTGAAGTCAATAGGGCAGTTGGAAACACCATATATTTT.

This clone was detected only a few times. V gene TRBV28 combines with J gene TRBJ1-4; D gene ambiguous. CDR3 length: 12 residues. Germline V gene sequence: CDR1 MDHEN, CDR2 SYDVKM. V lost 1 base, J lost 8 bases, and 5 bases lay in between. The CDR3 DNA reads as TGTGCCAGCAGTTTATATCCAGAAAAACTGTTTTTT. This translates into CASSLYPEKLFF.

The CDR3 region has the DNA TGTGCCAGCTCATTGGACGGACCTAATCAGCCCCAGCATTTT. The encoded protein is CASSLDGPNQPQHF. The chain joins TRBV18 to TRBJ1-5; D remains unclear. Trimming took off 5 bases at V and 4 bases at J, with 12 bases between the two ends. This CDR3 is built from 14 residues. Germline V gene lookup returns CDR1 KGHSH and CDR2 LQKENI.

This clone came up a few times. The rearrangement joins TRBV30 to TRBJ2-3; TRBD1 matches 10 bases. Trimming removed 0 bases from V and 1 base from J; junction bases left unmatched: 4. The germline V gene encodes CDR1 GTSNPN and CDR2 SVGIG (reference sequence). CDR3 length: 16 amino acids. The CDR3: CAWSVQGTGGTDTQYF. In nucleotides, the CDR3 is TGTGCCTGGAGTGTACAGGGGACAGGGGGCACAGATACGCAGTATTTT.

The gene calls are TRBV7-6 and TRBJ2-5; weak D call: TRBD1 (6 bases). V lost 7 bases to trimming and J lost 5 bases, with 26 bases between them. Germline V lookup: CDR1 SGHVS, CDR2 FNYEAQ. The CDR3 has 17 amino acids. CDR3: CASTLALGHLRGETQYF. The CDR3 DNA sequence: TGTGCCAGCACCCTCGCCTTGGGACACCTCCGCGGGGAGACCCAGTACTTC. Full variable domain (rest looked up from reference TRBV7-6 and TRBJ2-5): GAGVSQSPRYKVTKRGQDVALRCDPISGHVSLYWYRQALGQGPEFLTYFNYEAQQDKSGLPNDRFSAERPEGSISTLTIQRTEQRDSAMYRCASTLALGHLRGETQYFGPGTRLLVL.

This chain joins TRBV7-8 and TRBJ2-1; 8 nucleotides align to TRBD1. V shed 6 bases and J 8 bases; nucleotides not matched to a gene: 15. The germline V gene has CDR1 SGHVS and CDR2 FQNEAQ. The CDR3 sequence is 16 residues long. CDR3 bases: TGTGCCAGCAGGGTAGGTCTGACAGGGGACCAGGATGAGCAGTTCTTC. Residues: CASRVGLTGDQDEQFF. The variable domain in full, with the rest retrieved from reference TRBV7-8 and TRBJ2-1, is GAGVSQSPRYKVAKRGQDVALRCDPISGHVSLFWYQQALGQGPEFLTYFQNEAQLDKSGLPSDRFFAERPEGSVSTLKIQRTQQEDSAVYLCASRVGLTGDQDEQFFGPGTRLTVL.

The DNA of the CDR3 is TGTGCCATCAGTGGCCCGACAGGGCAGGGAGAGACCCAGTACTTC. It is translated as CAISGPTGQGETQYF. The V gene is TRBV10-3, the J gene TRBJ2-5; 7 positions agree with TRBD1. The CDR3 has 15 residues. Losses at the gene ends were 4 bases for V and 4 bases for J; bases not matched to a gene: 9. Germline CDR1 reads ENHRY; CDR2 reads SYGVKD.